These 5 T cell receptor beta chains originate from one sample sequenced in a study of tumor-infiltrating lymphocytes in oesophageal squamous cell carcinoma. TCRdb re-called the PCR reads through MiXCR, storing one row per CDR3 protein. The sample carries roughly 20,000 distinct CDR3 sequences, around 43% recorded once. Sequencing was carried out using normal esophageal tissue next to the tumor. The receptors were gathered from a male donor with esophageal squamous cell carcinoma.

This clonotype was picked up many times. The gene calls are TRBV7-2 and TRBJ2-1; perhaps TRBD2 as D (6 bases). Germline values: CDR1 SGHTA, CDR2 FQGNSA. This CDR3 region has 12 residues. Trimming left V 2 bases short and J 9 bases short, with 8 bases between. CDR3 nucleotide sequence: TGTGCCAGCAGCTTAACTAGCATTGAGCAGTTCTTC. It yields the protein CASSLTSIEQFF.

Notes on this clonotype: A read error is likely, as this CDR3 ends without the conserved phenylalanine or tryptophan. The limits of the CDR3 on the DNA are not certain, so only TCRdb's listed CDR3 is given. The V gene is TRBV24-1, the J gene TRBJ2-7; the table's D call, TRBD1, has no DNA check behind it. Germline lookup yields CDR1 KGHDR and CDR2 SFDVKD. The CDR3 spans 17 amino acids, including both terminal residues. This CDR3 reads CATSDRGQGTHGYTFGS.

This clonotype was detected many times. J is TRBJ1-1 and V is TRBV6-1, with D maybe TRBD1 (6 bases). CDR1 is MNHNS, CDR2 SASEGT, per germline. V was cut by 5 bases and J by 8 bases, with 18 bases left in between. The CDR3 totals 14 residues. The CDR3 sequence: CASSSLKDRLEAFF. The CDR3, as DNA: TGTGCCAGCAGTTCCCTAAAAGACAGGCTCGAAGCTTTCTTT.

The chain couples TRBV6-6 to TRBJ1-1; D ambiguous. Trimming removed 2 bases from V and 0 bases from J, with 16 bases in between. CDR1 and CDR2 from the germline V gene are MNHNY and SVGAGI (reference sequence). CDR3 length equals 17 residues. The CDR3 is CASSYPLVSGMNTEAFF. The CDR3 region has the DNA TGTGCCAGCAGTTACCCACTCGTAAGTGGGATGAACACTGAAGCTTTCTTT.

Many counts were recorded for this clonotype. This chain links TRBV19 with TRBJ1-1, with a possible D match to TRBD1 (6 bases). Germline CDR1 reads LNHDA; CDR2 reads SQIVND (reference sequence). CDR3 length equals 14 residues. The V and J ends lost 3 bases and 7 bases respectively, with 15 bases between them. The CDR3 bases are TGTGCCAGTAGTATTTGGGGGCTCATGGATGAAGCTTTCTTT. Translation gives CASSIWGLMDEAFF.